This TCR beta chain was recovered during a study of T cell repertoires in cytomegalovirus infection. Findings of the study overall: HLA-C-restricted CMV-specific TCR beta clonotypes were dominant in the ex vivo response.

TCRdb redid the calling of the reads with MiXCR, one entry per CDR3 protein. The sample has roughly 120,000 distinct CDR3 sequences, 32% seen once. This clonotype was found many times. Its matching antigen is unknown. The CDR3 spans 16 residues. Trimming cost V 3 bases and J 4 bases; bases outside gene matches: 11. CDR1 is SGHTA and CDR2 is FQGNSA in the germline V gene. This specimen was CD8+ T cells from cultured PBMCs, taken from culture after CMV antigen stimulation. The receptor's source is a human donor in good health (CMV status not recorded). Some clones in this sample may be carry-over from other donors' samples. J is TRBJ2-7 and V is TRBV7-2, with 8 bases aligning to TRBD1. CDR3 in amino acids: CASSFVSGQGPYEQYF. The CDR3 DNA follows: TGTGCCAGCAGCTTTGTGTCAGGACAGGGACCATACGAGCAGTACTTC.